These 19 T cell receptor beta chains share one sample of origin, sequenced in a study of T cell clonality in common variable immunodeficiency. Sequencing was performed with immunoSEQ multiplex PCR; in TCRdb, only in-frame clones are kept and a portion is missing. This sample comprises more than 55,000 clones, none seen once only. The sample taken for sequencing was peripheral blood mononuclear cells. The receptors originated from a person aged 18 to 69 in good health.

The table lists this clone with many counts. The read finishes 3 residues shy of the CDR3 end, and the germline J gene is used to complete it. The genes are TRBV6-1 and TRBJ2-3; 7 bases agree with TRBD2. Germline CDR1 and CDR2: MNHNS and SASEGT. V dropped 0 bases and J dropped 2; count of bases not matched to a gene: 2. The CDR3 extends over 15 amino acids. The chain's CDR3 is CASSEAGGNTDTQYF. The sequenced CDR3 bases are TGTGCCAGCAGTGAAGCGGGGGGGAACACAGATACG.

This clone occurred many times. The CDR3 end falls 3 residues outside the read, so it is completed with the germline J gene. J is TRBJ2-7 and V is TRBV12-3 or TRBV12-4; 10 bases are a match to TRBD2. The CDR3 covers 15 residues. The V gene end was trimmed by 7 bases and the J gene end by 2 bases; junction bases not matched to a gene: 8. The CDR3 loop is CASTEGLAGAYEQYF. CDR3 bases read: TGTGCCAGCACCGAAGGGCTAGCGGGAGCCTACGAG.

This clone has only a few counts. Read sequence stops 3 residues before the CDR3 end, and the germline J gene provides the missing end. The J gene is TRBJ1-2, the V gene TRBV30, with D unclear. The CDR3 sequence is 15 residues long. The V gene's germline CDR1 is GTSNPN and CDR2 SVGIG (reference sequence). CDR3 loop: CAWSVLAGAGNDYTF. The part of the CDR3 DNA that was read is TGTGCCTGGAGTGTCCTGGCGGGAGCCGGCAATGAC.

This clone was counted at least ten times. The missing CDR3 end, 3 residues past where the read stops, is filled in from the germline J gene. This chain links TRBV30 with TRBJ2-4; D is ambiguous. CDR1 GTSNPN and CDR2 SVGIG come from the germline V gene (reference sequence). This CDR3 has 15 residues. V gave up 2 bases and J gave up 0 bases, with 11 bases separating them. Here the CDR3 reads CAWSRLAVAKNIQYF. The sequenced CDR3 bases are TGTGCCTGGAGTCGCCTGGCGGTAGCCAAAAACATT.

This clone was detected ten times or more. Incomplete CDR3 DNA: TGCGCCAGCAGCTTCGACAGGGCCTCGGACTACGAG. This translates into CASSFDRASDYE. The full CDR3 is CASSFDRASDYEQYF. The gene calls are TRBV5-1 and TRBJ2-7; 7 bases align to TRBD1. The read ends 3 residues shy of where the CDR3 ends; the end is completed using the germline J gene. Unmatched junction bases numbered 8, after V lost 2 bases and J lost 3 bases. Looked up from germline, CDR1 is SGHRS and CDR2 is YFSETQ. CDR3 length: 15 amino acids.

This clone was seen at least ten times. The CDR3 here is CASRFLWGWGGPQHF. Incomplete CDR3 DNA: TGTGCAAGTCGCTTCCTTTGGGGGTGGGGGGGCCCC. J is TRBJ1-5 and V is TRBV11-3; a weak D match, TRBD1 (6 bases). Read data end 3 residues before the CDR3 end; the end is taken from the germline J gene. Germline-derived CDR1 and CDR2 are SGHNT and YENEEA. The CDR3 length is 15 residues. Variable domain in full (rest from reference TRBV11-3 and TRBJ1-5): EAGVVQSPRYKIIEKKQPVAFWCNPISGHNTLYWYLQNLGQGPELLIRYENEEAVDDSQLPKDRFSAERLKGVDSTLKIQPAELGDSAVYLCASRFLWGWGGPQHFGDGTRLSIL.

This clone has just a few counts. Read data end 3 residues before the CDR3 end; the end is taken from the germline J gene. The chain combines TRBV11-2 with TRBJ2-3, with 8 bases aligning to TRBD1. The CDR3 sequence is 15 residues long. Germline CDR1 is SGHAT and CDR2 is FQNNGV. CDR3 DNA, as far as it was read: TGTGCCAGCAGCTCTCCCAGGGGGCTGGAGGAGACG. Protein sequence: CASSSPRGLEET. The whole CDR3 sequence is CASSSPRGLEETQYF. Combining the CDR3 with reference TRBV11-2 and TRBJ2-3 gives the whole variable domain EAGVAQSPRYKIIEKRQSVAFWCNPISGHATLYWYQQILGQGPKLLIQFQNNGVVDDSQLPKDRFSAERLKGVDSTLKIQPAKLEDSAVYLCASSSPRGLEETQYFGPGTRLTVL.

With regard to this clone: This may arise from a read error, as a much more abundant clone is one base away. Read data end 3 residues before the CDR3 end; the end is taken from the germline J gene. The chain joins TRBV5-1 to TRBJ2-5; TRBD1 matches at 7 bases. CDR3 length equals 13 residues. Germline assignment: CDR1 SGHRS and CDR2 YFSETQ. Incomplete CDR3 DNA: TGCGCCAGCAAAGACAGGGTGGTAGATACC. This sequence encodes CASKDRVVDT. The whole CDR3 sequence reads CASKDRVVDTQYF.

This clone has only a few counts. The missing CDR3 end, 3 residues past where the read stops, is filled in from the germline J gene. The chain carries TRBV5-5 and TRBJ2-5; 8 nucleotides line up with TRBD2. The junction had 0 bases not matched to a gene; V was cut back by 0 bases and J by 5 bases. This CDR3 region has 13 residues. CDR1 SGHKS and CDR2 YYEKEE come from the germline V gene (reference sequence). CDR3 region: CASSLAGGETQYF. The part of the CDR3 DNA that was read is TGTGCCAGCAGCTTGGCGGGGGGGGAGACC.

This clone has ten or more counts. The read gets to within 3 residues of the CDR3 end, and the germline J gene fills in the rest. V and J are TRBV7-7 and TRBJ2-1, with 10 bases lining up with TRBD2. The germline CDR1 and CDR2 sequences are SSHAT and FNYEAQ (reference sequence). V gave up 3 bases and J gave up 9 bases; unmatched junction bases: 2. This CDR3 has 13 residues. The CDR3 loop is CASSFQREGEQFF. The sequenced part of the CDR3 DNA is TGTGCCAGCAGCTTTCAGCGGGAGGGTGAG.

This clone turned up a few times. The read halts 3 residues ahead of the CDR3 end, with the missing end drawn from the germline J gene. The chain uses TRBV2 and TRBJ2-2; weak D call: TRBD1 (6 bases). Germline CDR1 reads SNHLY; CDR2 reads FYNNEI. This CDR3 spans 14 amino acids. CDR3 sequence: CASSGGTWDSPLFF. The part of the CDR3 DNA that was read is TGTGCCAGCAGTGGGGGGACATGGGATTCACCG.

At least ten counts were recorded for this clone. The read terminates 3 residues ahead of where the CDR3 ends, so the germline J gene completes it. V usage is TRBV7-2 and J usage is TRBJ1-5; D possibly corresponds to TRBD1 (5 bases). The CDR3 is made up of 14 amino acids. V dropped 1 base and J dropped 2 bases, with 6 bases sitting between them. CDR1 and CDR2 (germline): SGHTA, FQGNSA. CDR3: CASSLVQGNQPQHF. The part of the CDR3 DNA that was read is TGTGCCAGCAGCTTAGTACAGGGCAATCAGCCC.

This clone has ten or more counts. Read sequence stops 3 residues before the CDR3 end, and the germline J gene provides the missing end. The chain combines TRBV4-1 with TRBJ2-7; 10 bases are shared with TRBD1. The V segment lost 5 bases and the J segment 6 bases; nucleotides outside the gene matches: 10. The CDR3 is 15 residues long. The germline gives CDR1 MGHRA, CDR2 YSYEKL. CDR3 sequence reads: CASSYPGQGIREQYF. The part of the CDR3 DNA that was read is TGCGCCAGCAGCTACCCGGGACAGGGGATCCGCGAG.

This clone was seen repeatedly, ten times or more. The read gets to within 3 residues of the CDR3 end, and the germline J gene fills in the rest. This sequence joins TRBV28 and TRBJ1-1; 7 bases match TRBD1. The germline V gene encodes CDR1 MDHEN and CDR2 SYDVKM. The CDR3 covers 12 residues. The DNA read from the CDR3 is TGTGCCAGCAGTTTAGAGGGACAGAAG. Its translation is CASSLEGQK. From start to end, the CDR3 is CASSLEGQKAFF. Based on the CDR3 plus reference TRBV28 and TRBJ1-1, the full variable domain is DVKVTQSSRYLVKRTGEKVFLECVQDMDHENMFWYRQDPGLGLRLIYFSYDVKMKEKGDIPEGYSVSREKKERFSLILESASTNQTSMYLCASSLEGQKAFFGQGTRLTVV.

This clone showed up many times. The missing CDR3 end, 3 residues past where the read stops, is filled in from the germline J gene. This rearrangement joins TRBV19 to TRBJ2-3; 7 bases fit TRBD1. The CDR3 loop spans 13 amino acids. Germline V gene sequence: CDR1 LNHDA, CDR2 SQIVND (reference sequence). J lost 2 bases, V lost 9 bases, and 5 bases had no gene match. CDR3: CASATGVTDTQYF. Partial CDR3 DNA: TGTGCCAGCGCCACAGGGGTCACAGATACG.

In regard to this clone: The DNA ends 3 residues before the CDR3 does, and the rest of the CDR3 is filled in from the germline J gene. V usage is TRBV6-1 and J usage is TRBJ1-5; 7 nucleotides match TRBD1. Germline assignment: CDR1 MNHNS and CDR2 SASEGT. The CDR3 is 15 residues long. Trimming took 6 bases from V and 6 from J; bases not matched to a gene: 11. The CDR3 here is CASSERRGRSQPQHF. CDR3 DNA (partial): TGTGCCAGCAGCGAAAGAAGGGGGCGAAGTCAGCCC.

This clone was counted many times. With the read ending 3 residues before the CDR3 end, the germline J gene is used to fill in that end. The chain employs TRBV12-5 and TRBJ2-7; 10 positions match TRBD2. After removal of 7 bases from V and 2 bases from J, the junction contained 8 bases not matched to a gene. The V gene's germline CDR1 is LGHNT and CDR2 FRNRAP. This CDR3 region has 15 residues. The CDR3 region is CASVASGSPTYEQYF. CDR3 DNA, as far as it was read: TGTGCTAGTGTGGCTAGCGGGAGTCCAACCTACGAG.

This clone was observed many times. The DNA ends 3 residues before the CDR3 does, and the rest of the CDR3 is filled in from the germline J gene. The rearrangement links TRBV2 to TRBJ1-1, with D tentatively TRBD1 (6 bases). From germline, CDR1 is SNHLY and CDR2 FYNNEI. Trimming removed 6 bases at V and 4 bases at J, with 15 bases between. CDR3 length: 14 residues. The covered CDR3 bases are TGTGCCAGCAGAACAGGGAGAGGTGGCACTGAA. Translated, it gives CASRTGRGGTE. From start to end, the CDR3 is CASRTGRGGTEAFF.

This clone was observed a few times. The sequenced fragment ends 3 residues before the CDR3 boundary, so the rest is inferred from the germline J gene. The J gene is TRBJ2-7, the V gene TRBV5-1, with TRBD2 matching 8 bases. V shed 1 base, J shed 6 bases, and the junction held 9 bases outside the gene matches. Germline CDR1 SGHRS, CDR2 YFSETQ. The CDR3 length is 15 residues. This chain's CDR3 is CASSLSGTSRVEQYF. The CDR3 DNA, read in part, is TGCGCCAGCAGCTTGTCCGGGACTAGTCGGGTCGAG.